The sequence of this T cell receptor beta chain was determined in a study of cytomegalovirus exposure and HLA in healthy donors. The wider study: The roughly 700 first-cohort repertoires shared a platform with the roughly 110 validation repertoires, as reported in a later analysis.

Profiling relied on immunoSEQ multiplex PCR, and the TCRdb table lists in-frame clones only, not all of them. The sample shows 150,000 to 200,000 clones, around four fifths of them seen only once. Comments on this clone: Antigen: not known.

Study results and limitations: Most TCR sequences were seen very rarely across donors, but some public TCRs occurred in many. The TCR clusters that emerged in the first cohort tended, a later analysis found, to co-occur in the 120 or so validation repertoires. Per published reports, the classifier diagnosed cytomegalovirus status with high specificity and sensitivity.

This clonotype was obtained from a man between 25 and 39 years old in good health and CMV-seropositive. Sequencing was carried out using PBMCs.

The CDR3 sequence is CASSYKGAGSGANVLTF. The CDR3 nucleotides are TGTGCCAGCAGTTACAAGGGCGCGGGGTCTGGGGCCAACGTCCTGACTTTC. The V gene is TRBV27, the J gene TRBJ2-6; a possible D gene is TRBD2 (6 bases). CDR3 length: 17 residues. The V and J ends lost 4 bases and 1 base respectively, with 14 bases between them. Germline V CDR1 and CDR2: MNHEY, SMNVEV (reference sequence).